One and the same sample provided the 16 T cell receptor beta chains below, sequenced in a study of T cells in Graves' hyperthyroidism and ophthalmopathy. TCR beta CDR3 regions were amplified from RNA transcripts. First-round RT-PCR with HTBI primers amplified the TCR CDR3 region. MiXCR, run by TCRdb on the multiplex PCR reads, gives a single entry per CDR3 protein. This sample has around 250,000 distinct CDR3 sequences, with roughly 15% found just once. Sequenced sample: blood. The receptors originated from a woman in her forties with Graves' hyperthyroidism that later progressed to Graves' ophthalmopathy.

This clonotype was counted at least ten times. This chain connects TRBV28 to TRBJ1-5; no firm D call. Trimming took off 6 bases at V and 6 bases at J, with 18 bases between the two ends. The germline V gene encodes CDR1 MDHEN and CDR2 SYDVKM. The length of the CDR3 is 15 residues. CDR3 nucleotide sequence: TGTGCCAGCAGACTCGGTCTGGTTCGGATTCAGCCCCAGCATTTT. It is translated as CASRLGLVRIQPQHF.

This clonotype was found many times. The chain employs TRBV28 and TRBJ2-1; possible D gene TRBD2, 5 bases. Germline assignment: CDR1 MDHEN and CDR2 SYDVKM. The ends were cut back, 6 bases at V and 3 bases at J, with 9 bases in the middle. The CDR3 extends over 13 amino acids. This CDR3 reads CASSRRDYNEQFF. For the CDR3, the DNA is TGTGCCAGCAGCCGCCGGGACTACAATGAGCAGTTCTTC.

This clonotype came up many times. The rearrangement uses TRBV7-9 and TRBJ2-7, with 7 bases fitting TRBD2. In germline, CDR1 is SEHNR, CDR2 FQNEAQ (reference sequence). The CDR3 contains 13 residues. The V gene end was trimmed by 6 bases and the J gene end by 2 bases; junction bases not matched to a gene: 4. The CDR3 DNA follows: TGTGCCAGCAGTCTCGGGGGGACCTACGAGCAGTACTTC. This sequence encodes CASSLGGTYEQYF.

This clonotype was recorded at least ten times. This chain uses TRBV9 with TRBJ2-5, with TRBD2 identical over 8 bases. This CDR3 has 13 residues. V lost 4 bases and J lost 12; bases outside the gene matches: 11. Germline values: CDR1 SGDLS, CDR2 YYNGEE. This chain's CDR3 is CASSTQGSGVEYF. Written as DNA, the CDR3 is TGTGCCAGCAGCACCCAGGGTAGCGGGGTCGAGTACTTC.

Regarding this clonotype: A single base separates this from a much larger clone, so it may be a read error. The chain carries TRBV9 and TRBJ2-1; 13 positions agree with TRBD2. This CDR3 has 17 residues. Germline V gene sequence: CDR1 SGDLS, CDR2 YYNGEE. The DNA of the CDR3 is TGTGTCAGCAGCGCAACCGGGACTAGCGGGAATTACAATGAGCAGTTCTTC. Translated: CVSSATGTSGNYNEQFF.

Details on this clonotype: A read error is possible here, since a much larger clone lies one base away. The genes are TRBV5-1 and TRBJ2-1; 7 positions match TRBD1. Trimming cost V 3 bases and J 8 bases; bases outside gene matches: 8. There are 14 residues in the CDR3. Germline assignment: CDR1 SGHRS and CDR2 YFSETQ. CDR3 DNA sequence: TGCGCCAGCAGCTCGGCCCAGGGGGTCGATGAGCAGTTCTTC. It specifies CASSSAQGVDEQFF.

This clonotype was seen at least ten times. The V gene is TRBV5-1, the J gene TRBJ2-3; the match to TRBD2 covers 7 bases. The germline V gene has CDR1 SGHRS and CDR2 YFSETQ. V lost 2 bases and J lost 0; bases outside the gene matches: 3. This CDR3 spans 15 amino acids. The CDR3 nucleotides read TGCGCCAGCAGCTTAGCGGGACCTAGCACAGATACGCAGTATTTT. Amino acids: CASSLAGPSTDTQYF.

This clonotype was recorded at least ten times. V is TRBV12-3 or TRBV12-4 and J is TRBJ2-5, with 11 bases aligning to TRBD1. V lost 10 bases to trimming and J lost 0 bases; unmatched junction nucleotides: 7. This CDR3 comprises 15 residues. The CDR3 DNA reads TGTGCCACCAGGGGGGACAGGGGGAACCAAGAGACCCAGTACTTC. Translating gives CATRGDRGNQETQYF.

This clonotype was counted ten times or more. DNA for the CDR3: TGTGCCAGCAGTTTAAAGGGCGGGGGAGCACCCCTCCACTTT. This gives the protein CASSLKGGGAPLHF. The V call is TRBV12-3 or TRBV12-4, the J call TRBJ1-6, with a weak D call TRBD1 (5 bases). Trimming pared 2 bases from V and 11 bases from J, leaving 13 bases between. The CDR3 runs 14 residues.

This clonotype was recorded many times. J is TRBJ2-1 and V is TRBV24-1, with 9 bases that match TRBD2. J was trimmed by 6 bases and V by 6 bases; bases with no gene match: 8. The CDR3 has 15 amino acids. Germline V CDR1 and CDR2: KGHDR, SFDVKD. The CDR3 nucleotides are TGTGCCACCAGTTCTCCGGGACTAGCACCCAATGAGCAGTTCTTC. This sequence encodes CATSSPGLAPNEQFF.

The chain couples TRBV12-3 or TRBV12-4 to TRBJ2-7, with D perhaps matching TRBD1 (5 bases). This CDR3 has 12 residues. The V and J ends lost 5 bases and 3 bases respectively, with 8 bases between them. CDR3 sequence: CASSEQVYEQYF. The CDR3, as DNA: TGTGCCAGCAGTGAACAGGTCTACGAGCAGTACTTC.

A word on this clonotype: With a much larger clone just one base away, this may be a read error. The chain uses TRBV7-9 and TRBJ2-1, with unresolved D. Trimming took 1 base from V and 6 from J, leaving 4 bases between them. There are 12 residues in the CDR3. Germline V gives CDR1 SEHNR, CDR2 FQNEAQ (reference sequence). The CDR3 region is CASSLESNEQFF. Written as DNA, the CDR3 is TGTGCCAGCAGCTTAGAGAGCAATGAGCAGTTCTTC.

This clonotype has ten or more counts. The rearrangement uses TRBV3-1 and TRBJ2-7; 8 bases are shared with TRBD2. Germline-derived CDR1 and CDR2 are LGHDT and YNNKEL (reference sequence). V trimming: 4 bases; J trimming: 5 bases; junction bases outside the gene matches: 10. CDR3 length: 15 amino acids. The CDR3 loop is CASSPMAGGLDEQYF. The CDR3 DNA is TGTGCCAGCAGCCCTATGGCGGGGGGCTTAGACGAGCAGTACTTC.

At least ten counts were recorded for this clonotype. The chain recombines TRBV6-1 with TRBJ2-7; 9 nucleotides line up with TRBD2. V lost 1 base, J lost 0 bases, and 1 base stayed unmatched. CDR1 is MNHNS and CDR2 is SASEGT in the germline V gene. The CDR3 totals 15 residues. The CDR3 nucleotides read TGTGCCAGCAGTGAAGGAGCGGGAGGCTCCTACGAGCAGTACTTC. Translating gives CASSEGAGGSYEQYF.

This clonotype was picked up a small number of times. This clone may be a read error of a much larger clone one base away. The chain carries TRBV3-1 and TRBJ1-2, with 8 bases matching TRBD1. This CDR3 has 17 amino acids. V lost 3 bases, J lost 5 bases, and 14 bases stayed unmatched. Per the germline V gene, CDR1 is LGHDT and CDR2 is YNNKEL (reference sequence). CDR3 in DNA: TGTGCCAGCAGCCATGATCTTGGGGCAGGGGGCGCGTATGGCTACACCTTC. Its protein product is CASSHDLGAGGAYGYTF.

The CDR3 loop reads CASSQVNTEAFF. CDR3 sequence (DNA): TGCGCCAGCAGCCAGGTCAACACTGAAGCTTTCTTT. This sequence joins TRBV4-1 and TRBJ1-1; D unclear. Trimming left V 3 bases short and J 2 bases short, with 4 bases between. The CDR3 runs 12 residues. The V gene's germline CDR1 is MGHRA and CDR2 YSYEKL.